This T cell receptor (beta chain) was found in a study of T cell clonality in common variable immunodeficiency (dated by TCRdb to between 2015 and 2016). Broad study findings and their caveats: Increased TCRbeta clonality was found in CVID subjects compared with healthy controls (t-test p = 0.018), with the increase being most characteristic of about a third of subjects. Although equal DNA input was used, an average of roughly 89,000 unique sequences per sample was obtained for controls, compared with about 31,547 for CVID samples. The authors noted that sequencing repertoires of T cell subpopulations would be needed to clarify what caused the increased clonality in CVID. Patient heterogeneity within the CVID cohort put limits on correlating repertoire features with clinical complications. Fewer TCRbeta clones were shared among CVID subjects than among healthy controls (p < 0.0001). CVID TCRbeta sequences reportedly showed fewer deletions and N-nucleotide insertions and lacked highly modified clones with 13 or more V deletions.

CVID samples and control samples contributed equivalent amounts of genomic DNA as sequencing input. For every sample, a 60 bp segment covering the rearranged TCRbeta CDR3 region was amplified and then sequenced. The immunoSEQ assay, a bias-corrected multiplex PCR combined with high-throughput sequencing, was used for TCRbeta amplification. Per the original workflow: Each unique nucleotide sequence was treated as a clone and annotated with V, D and J genes, copy number and frequency. Sequences were labeled productive if in frame, and non-productive if out of frame or containing stop codons. Clonality was calculated from Shannon's entropy as previously described. Mean CDR3 Kyte-Doolittle hydropathy was derived from the predicted amino acid sequences of productive clones. Scaled V gene usage was hierarchically clustered using Manhattan distance and complete linkage with the R hclust function. Clone sharing by CDR3 amino acid sequence was assessed by resampling 12 repertoires per group over 100 rounds. The repertoires were searched for approximately 70 published EBV-specific and approximately 240 published CMV-specific TCRbeta sequences. A couple of CVID samples yielding fewer than 10,000 sequences were excluded from analysis, leaving approximately 40 CVID repertoires. TCRdb stores this immuneACCESS table with in-frame sequences only. Part of the clones is absent; in the studies checked, under half of the shortfall reflects unresolved V genes, and no reason is known for the rest. For V, J and clone size, that table is used; D and trimming come from the DNA. The sample records 30,000 or so clones, none occurring a single time. Around 3.3% of the sample lies in the top ten.

As regards this clone: Its target antigen remains unknown. Coverage ceases 3 residues before the CDR3 finishes, and the germline J gene fills in the end.

Standard criteria, namely reduction of serum IgG, IgA and/or IgM below the normal range together with specific antibody deficiency, were applied for the diagnosis of CVID. There were about 42 subjects in the CVID group (around 15 female and approximately 30 male), ranging in age from roughly 9 to 70 years, with a mean age of roughly 43. Predominantly Caucasian heritage was noted among both the CVID patients and the healthy controls. Replacement immunoglobulin therapy had been administered to all CVID subjects for at least one year at the time of study participation. No CVID subject was ill or taking immunomodulatory or immunosuppressive medication when blood was collected. Heparinized peripheral whole blood samples of about 5 to 8 ml were collected from each donor. Genomic DNA from adults with common variable immune deficiency (CVID) and from healthy adult controls was the source for sequencing TCRbeta CDR3 repertoires. Diluted blood was density-centrifuged over Hypaque 1077 or Ficoll-Paque to isolate peripheral blood mononuclear cells. Genomic DNA was extracted from unsorted mononuclear cells by Qiagen column purification or by a centrifugation-based method.

The CDR3 has 14 amino acids, counting the end cysteine and phenylalanine. Only the CDR3 bases that were read are kept: 33 of them, in frame from base 1. For this chain, trimming is 7 bases at the V end and 4 bases at the J end, and the number of junction bases without a gene match is 9. The germline V gene yields SNHLY for CDR1 and FYNNEI for CDR2. The rearranged chain carries TRBV2 and TRBJ2-7; 8 central nucleotides agree with TRBD1. The sequenced material came from peripheral blood mononuclear cells. This clonotype was obtained from a human donor with common variable immunodeficiency. The CDR3 loop reads CASKERQGFYEQYF. CDR3 DNA, as far as it was read: TGTGCCAGCAAGGAGAGACAGGGGTTTTACGAG.